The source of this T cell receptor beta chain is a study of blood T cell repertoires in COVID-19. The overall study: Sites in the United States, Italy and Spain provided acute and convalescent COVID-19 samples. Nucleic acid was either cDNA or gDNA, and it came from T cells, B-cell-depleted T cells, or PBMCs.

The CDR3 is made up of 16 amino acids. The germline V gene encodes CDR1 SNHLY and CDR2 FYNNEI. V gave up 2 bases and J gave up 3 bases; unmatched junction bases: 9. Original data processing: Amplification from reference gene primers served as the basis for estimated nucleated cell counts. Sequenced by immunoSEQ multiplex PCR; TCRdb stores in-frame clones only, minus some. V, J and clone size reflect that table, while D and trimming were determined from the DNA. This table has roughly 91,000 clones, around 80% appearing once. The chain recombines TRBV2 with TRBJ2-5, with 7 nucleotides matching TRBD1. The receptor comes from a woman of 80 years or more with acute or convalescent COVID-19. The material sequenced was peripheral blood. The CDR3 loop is CASSERHGTAKETQYF. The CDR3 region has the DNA TGTGCCAGCAGTGAAAGGCATGGGACAGCTAAAGAGACCCAGTACTTC.